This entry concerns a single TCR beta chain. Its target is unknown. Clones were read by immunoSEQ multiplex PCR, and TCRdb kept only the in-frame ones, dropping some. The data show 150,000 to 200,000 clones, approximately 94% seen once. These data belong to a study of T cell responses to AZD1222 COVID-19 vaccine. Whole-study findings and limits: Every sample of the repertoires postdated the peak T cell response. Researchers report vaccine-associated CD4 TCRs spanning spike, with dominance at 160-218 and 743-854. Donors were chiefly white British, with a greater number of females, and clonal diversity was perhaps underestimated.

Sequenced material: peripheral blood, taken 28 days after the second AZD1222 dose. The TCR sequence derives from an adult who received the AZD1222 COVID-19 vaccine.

CDR3 region: CASRPGTTNEKLFF. The DNA for the CDR3 is TGTGCCAGCAGGCCGGGGACTACTAATGAAAAACTGTTTTTT. This chain connects TRBV28 to TRBJ1-4; tentatively, D is TRBD1 (5 bases). The V end was cut by 6 bases, the J end by 2 bases, with 10 bases between. This CDR3 is built from 14 residues. Per the germline V gene, CDR1 is MDHEN and CDR2 is SYDVKM. Combining the CDR3 with reference TRBV28 and TRBJ1-4 gives the whole variable domain DVKVTQSSRYLVKRTGEKVFLECVQDMDHENMFWYRQDPGLGLRLIYFSYDVKMKEKGDIPEGYSVSREKKERFSLILESASTNQTSMYLCASRPGTTNEKLFFGSGTQLSVL.